The 17 T cell receptor beta chains below were found in one sample sequenced in a study of cytomegalovirus exposure and HLA in healthy donors. Profiled with immunoSEQ multiplex PCR; TCRdb holds only in-frame clones, not every one. The sample includes roughly 140,000 clones, approximately 88% of them seen just once. Source material: PBMCs. These receptors were collected from a young woman in good health and CMV-seropositive.

V gene TRBV4-2 combines with J gene TRBJ2-5, with 7 bases lining up with TRBD1. This CDR3 contains 11 residues. The germline V gene encodes CDR1 LGHNA and CDR2 YNFKEQ. With V trimmed by 2 bases and J by 12 bases, 3 bases remained unmatched. The CDR3 loop reads CASSQSGTEYF. As DNA, the CDR3 is TGTGCCAGCAGCCAATCCGGGACAGAGTACTTC.

The V gene is TRBV11-1, the J gene TRBJ2-2; tentative D call: TRBD2 (6 bases). Germline assignment: CDR1 SGHAT and CDR2 FQDESV (reference sequence). The CDR3 spans 15 residues. V dropped 5 bases and J dropped 6 bases, with 16 bases sitting between them. The CDR3 nucleotides are TGTGCCAGCAGCCGGGACTCCCTAAGGGCCGGGGAGCTGTTTTTT. This translates into CASSRDSLRAGELFF.

The chain carries TRBV6-5 and TRBJ1-5; a possible D gene is TRBD1 (5 bases). Germline V lookup: CDR1 MNHEY, CDR2 SVGAGI. The V end lost 7 bases, the J end lost 2 bases, and 12 bases lay between the germline ends. The CDR3 loop spans 14 amino acids. CDR3 sequence reads: CASTSTGGNQPQHF. The DNA of the CDR3 is TGTGCCAGCACCTCGACGGGGGGCAATCAGCCCCAGCATTTT.

The chain links TRBV19 to TRBJ2-1; D is unresolved. Germline loops: CDR1 LNHDA, CDR2 SQIVND (reference sequence). V was cut by 6 bases and J by 6 bases, with 9 bases left in between. The CDR3 is made up of 12 amino acids. The CDR3 reads CASRNPGNEQFF. Written as DNA, the CDR3 is TGTGCCAGTAGAAACCCCGGCAATGAGCAGTTCTTC. Full variable domain (remainder filled in from reference TRBV19 and TRBJ2-1): DGGITQSPKYLFRKEGQNVTLSCEQNLNHDAMYWYRQDPGQGLRLIYYSQIVNDFQKGDIAEGYSVSREKKESFPLTVTSAQKNPTAFYLCASRNPGNEQFFGPGTRLTVL.

In DNA, the CDR3 is TGCGCCAGCAGCGAAGGCCCGGGACAGTACACAGATACGCAGTATTTT. This codes for CASSEGPGQYTDTQYF. V gene TRBV5-1 combines with J gene TRBJ2-3; 7 bases are shared with TRBD1. Losses at the gene ends were 4 bases for V and 2 bases for J; bases not matched to a gene: 10. The CDR3 contains 16 residues. CDR1 is SGHRS, CDR2 YFSETQ, per germline.

The chain recombines TRBV28 with TRBJ1-4, with D hard to call. V shed 3 bases and J shed 4 bases, with 6 bases lying between them. Germline V gene sequence: CDR1 MDHEN, CDR2 SYDVKM. The CDR3 covers 13 residues. The CDR3: CASSFGHNEKLFF. The CDR3 DNA is TGTGCCAGCAGTTTTGGGCATAATGAAAAACTGTTTTTT. Based on the CDR3 plus reference TRBV28 and TRBJ1-4, the full variable domain is DVKVTQSSRYLVKRTGEKVFLECVQDMDHENMFWYRQDPGLGLRLIYFSYDVKMKEKGDIPEGYSVSREKKERFSLILESASTNQTSMYLCASSFGHNEKLFFGSGTQLSVL.

The chain is built from TRBV2 and TRBJ2-7; 7 bases map to TRBD2. Trimming took 11 bases from V and 7 from J; bases not matched to a gene: 17. Germline CDR1 and CDR2: SNHLY and FYNNEI. CDR3 length: 14 residues. As DNA, the CDR3 is TGTGCCTGTACATGGCGGGGAGGGGAAGGGGAGCAGTACTTC. Its protein product is CACTWRGGEGEQYF.

The CDR3 spells CASSPPGNYGYTF. As DNA, the CDR3 is TGTGCCAGCAGTCCCCCAGGAAACTATGGCTACACCTTC. The chain recombines TRBV28 with TRBJ1-2; no firm D call. From germline, CDR1 is MDHEN and CDR2 SYDVKM. The V and J ends lost 5 bases and 2 bases respectively, with 9 bases between them. This CDR3 contains 13 residues.

V gene TRBV18 combines with J gene TRBJ2-3; 7 nucleotides align to TRBD2. CDR3 size: 15 residues. The J segment lost 2 bases and the V segment lost 4 bases, leaving 6 bases of the junction unmatched. CDR1 KGHSH and CDR2 LQKENI come from the germline V gene. CDR3 sequence reads: CASSLASGTTDTQYF. The DNA for the CDR3 is TGTGCCAGCTCACTAGCTAGCGGAACCACAGATACGCAGTATTTT. The full variable domain, with the rest looked up from reference TRBV18 and TRBJ2-3, is NAGVMQNPRHLVRRRGQEARLRCSPMKGHSHVYWYRQLPEEGLKFMVYLQKENIIDESGMPKERFSAEFPKEGPSILRIQQVVRGDSAAYFCASSLASGTTDTQYFGPGTRLTVL.

J is TRBJ2-1 and V is TRBV6-5; 11 bases are a match to TRBD2. Germline V gene sequence: CDR1 MNHEY, CDR2 SVGAGI. The CDR3 extends over 14 amino acids. V was pared by 5 bases and J by 8 bases, with 5 bases of the junction left unmatched. CDR3 protein: CASSVAGGPDEQFF. The CDR3 coding sequence is TGTGCCAGCAGTGTAGCGGGAGGGCCTGATGAGCAGTTCTTC.

In regard to this clone: The identical CDR3 is also encoded by other nucleotide sequences in the sample. This chain links TRBV5-1 with TRBJ2-7; 8 positions match TRBD2. Trimming removed 0 bases from V and 3 bases from J; junction bases left unmatched: 5. In germline, CDR1 is SGHRS, CDR2 YFSETQ. This CDR3 is 15 amino acids long. The CDR3 DNA reads as TGCGCCAGCAGCTTGGTCGCGGGAGGAGGCTACGAGCAGTACTTC. It encodes CASSLVAGGGYEQYF.

The chain is built from TRBV2 and TRBJ2-7; 9 bases are shared with TRBD1. CDR3 length: 14 amino acids. The trim removed 10 bases at V and 4 bases at J, leaving 11 bases unmatched. Germline values: CDR1 SNHLY, CDR2 FYNNEI. The CDR3 DNA reads as TGTGCCATTGCGCAACCAGACAGGGGGTACGAGCAGTACTTC. Protein product: CAIAQPDRGYEQYF.

The chain is built from TRBV9 and TRBJ2-7; the match to TRBD2 covers 8 bases. V shed 4 bases and J 2 bases; nucleotides not matched to a gene: 11. Germline CDR1 reads SGDLS; CDR2 reads YYNGEE. This CDR3 comprises 16 residues. CDR3: CASSQNRLAGTYEQYF. The CDR3 DNA reads as TGTGCCAGCAGCCAGAACCGGCTAGCGGGCACCTACGAGCAGTACTTC.

This clone was detected once. This chain connects TRBV5-4 to TRBJ2-1; 12 nucleotides match TRBD2. J lost 0 bases, V lost 6 bases, and 10 bases had no gene match. CDR3 length: 18 residues. Germline assignment: CDR1 SGHNT and CDR2 YYREEE (reference sequence). The CDR3 spells CASNRGGTSGYSYNEQFF. In DNA, the CDR3 is TGTGCCAGCAACCGGGGGGGGACTAGCGGGTACTCCTACAATGAGCAGTTCTTC.

DNA of the CDR3: TGTGCCAGCAGCACCGGGACTAGCGGGAGGGTTAGAGATACGCAGTATTTT. This gives the protein CASSTGTSGRVRDTQYF. The chain carries TRBV9 and TRBJ2-3, with 16 bases that match TRBD2. The junction had 7 bases not matched to a gene; V was cut back by 4 bases and J by 5 bases. Germline V CDR1 and CDR2: SGDLS, YYNGEE. The CDR3 has 17 residues.

The chain joins TRBV4-3 to TRBJ2-5; 8 bases fit TRBD2. The V segment lost 1 base and the J segment 1 base; nucleotides outside the gene matches: 8. CDR1 LGHNA and CDR2 YSLEER come from the germline V gene. The CDR3 runs 17 residues. CDR3 DNA sequence: TGCGCCAGCAGCCAAGGATGGAAACTAGCGGCCCAAGAGACCCAGTACTTC. Translated, it gives CASSQGWKLAAQETQYF.

V gene TRBV9 combines with J gene TRBJ1-2, with D perhaps TRBD1 (6 bases). Per germline, CDR1 SGDLS and CDR2 YYNGEE. The V end was cut by 3 bases, the J end by 6 bases, with 18 bases between. The CDR3 sequence is 15 residues long. The CDR3, as DNA: TGTGCCAGCAGCGCAGCTTACAGGGCAGCGGATGGCTACACCTTC. Residues: CASSAAYRAADGYTF.